The next 13 T cell receptor beta chains were all read from a single sample in a study of T cells in Graves' hyperthyroidism and ophthalmopathy. The TCR beta CDR3 regions underwent amplification using RNA transcripts as the source. The HTBI set primed first-round TCR CDR3 RT-PCR. TCRdb processed the multiplex PCR reads anew with MiXCR; each CDR3 protein has one entry. Of 450,000 to 650,000 distinct CDR3 sequences detected, about 20% appear once; the ten largest clones hold approximately 26%. What was sequenced was blood. The receptors here all came from a man between 18 and 29 years old with Graves' hyperthyroidism.

The V call is TRBV5-1, the J call TRBJ2-7; D may correspond to TRBD1 or TRBD2 (5 bases each). The CDR3 is 13 amino acids. Germline lookup yields CDR1 SGHRS and CDR2 YFSETQ. Between the trimmed V and J ends, which lost 0 bases and 5 bases, there was a span of 9 bases. CDR3 loop: CASSLGGVNEQYF. DNA for the CDR3: TGCGCCAGCAGCTTGGGAGGGGTGAACGAGCAGTACTTC.

This clonotype was detected only a few times. The chain uses TRBV20-1 and TRBJ2-7; 9 bases match TRBD1. V shed 1 base and J 2 bases; nucleotides not matched to a gene: 6. The germline V gene encodes CDR1 DFQATT and CDR2 SNEGSKA (reference sequence). This CDR3 is built from 15 residues. CDR3 sequence reads: CSARGAGTGTYEQYF. As DNA, the CDR3 is TGCAGTGCTAGAGGGGCCGGGACAGGGACCTACGAGCAGTACTTC.

This clonotype was counted ten times or more. The rearrangement links TRBV11-2 to TRBJ2-5, with unresolved D. Germline V CDR1 and CDR2: SGHAT, FQNNGV. CDR3 length equals 14 residues. V gave up 2 bases and J gave up 3 bases, with 10 bases separating them. The CDR3, as DNA: TGTGCCAGCAGCTTAATAATTGGGGAAGAGACCCAGTACTTC. Encoded protein: CASSLIIGEETQYF.

This clonotype was counted once. The chain joins TRBV7-8 to TRBJ1-5; D gene unclear. Between the trimmed V and J ends, which lost 2 bases and 5 bases, there was a span of 13 bases. Germline V gene lookup returns CDR1 SGHVS and CDR2 FQNEAQ. This CDR3 is built from 15 residues. The CDR3 spells CASSLSANSYQPQHF. The CDR3 coding sequence is TGTGCCAGCAGCTTATCGGCCAATTCATATCAGCCCCAGCATTTT. The full variable domain, rest sourced from reference TRBV7-8 and TRBJ1-5, is GAGVSQSPRYKVAKRGQDVALRCDPISGHVSLFWYQQALGQGPEFLTYFQNEAQLDKSGLPSDRFFAERPEGSVSTLKIQRTQQEDSAVYLCASSLSANSYQPQHFGDGTRLSIL.

This clonotype was observed at least ten times. The rearrangement links TRBV28 to TRBJ2-2; perhaps TRBD2 as D (6 bases). Germline lookup yields CDR1 MDHEN and CDR2 SYDVKM. Between the trimmed V and J ends, which lost 4 bases and 1 base, there was a span of 16 bases. The CDR3 contains 17 residues. The CDR3 loop is CASSSAWLARNTGELFF. CDR3 in DNA: TGTGCCAGCAGTTCCGCTTGGCTAGCGAGGAACACCGGGGAGCTGTTTTTT.

V is TRBV28 and J is TRBJ2-5; TRBD2 agrees at 10 bases. This CDR3 has 16 amino acids. Germline V gene data show CDR1 as MDHEN and CDR2 as SYDVKM. V lost 5 bases to trimming and J lost 5 bases; unmatched junction nucleotides: 11. The CDR3 nucleotides read TGTGCCAGCAGTCAGACTAGCGGGTCCGAGATGGAGACCCAGTACTTC. Its translation is CASSQTSGSEMETQYF.

The rearrangement links TRBV28 to TRBJ1-5; maybe TRBD1 (5 bases). This CDR3 contains 14 residues. Trimming removed 4 bases from V and 4 bases from J, with 11 bases in between. Germline V gene sequence: CDR1 MDHEN, CDR2 SYDVKM. The CDR3 nucleotides read TGTGCCAGCAGTTCCCCAGGGTCGAATCAGCCCCAGCATTTT. Translation: CASSSPGSNQPQHF.

This clonotype was observed a handful of times. This sequence may be a read error, since a much larger clone differs from it by one base. V gene TRBV7-8 combines with J gene TRBJ1-1; 10 nucleotides match TRBD1. CDR1 and CDR2 (germline): SGHVS, FQNEAQ. The CDR3 spans 14 residues. In DNA form, the CDR3 reads TGTGCCTGCAGCTCGGACAGGGGGGGCACTGAAGCTTTCTTT. Translated: CACSSDRGGTEAFF.

This clonotype was detected many times. The gene calls are TRBV7-2 and TRBJ2-7; the D gene is possibly TRBD2 (6 bases). V was pared by 3 bases and J by 2 bases, with 11 bases between. This CDR3 has 14 amino acids. Germline V gene sequence: CDR1 SGHTA, CDR2 FQGNSA. The CDR3 bases are TGTGCCAGCAGCTTGACTAGTCCCCCCTACGAGCAGTACTTC. Translation gives CASSLTSPPYEQYF.

This clonotype was counted between two and nine times. This rearrangement joins TRBV6-5 to TRBJ2-7; no firm D call. Trimming shortened V by 11 bases and J by 2 bases, and 13 bases separated the two germline ends. Germline V CDR1 and CDR2: MNHEY, SVGAGI. The CDR3 extends over 12 amino acids. CDR3 sequence (DNA): TGTGCCCGCGCTTGTGGGCCCTACGAGCAGTACTTC. Protein sequence: CARACGPYEQYF.

This rearrangement joins TRBV12-3 or TRBV12-4 to TRBJ2-3; 8 bases are shared with TRBD1. With V trimmed by 1 base and J by 2 bases, 2 bases remained unmatched. This CDR3 has 15 amino acids. CDR3 sequence (DNA): TGTGCCAGCAGTTTAGGACAGGGGAACACAGATACGCAGTATTTT. Translated, it gives CASSLGQGNTDTQYF.

There are many counts of this clonotype. The CDR3, as DNA: TGTGCCAGCAGCGTAGGGCGGGTAGCCTACGAGCAGTACTTC. Translating gives CASSVGRVAYEQYF. V is TRBV9 and J is TRBJ2-7, with D perhaps matching TRBD2 (5 bases). CDR1 and CDR2 from the germline V gene are SGDLS and YYNGEE. CDR3 length: 14 amino acids. V shed 0 bases and J shed 2 bases, with 9 bases lying between them.

This clonotype was observed many times. The V call is TRBV12-3 or TRBV12-4, the J call TRBJ1-2; the D is unclear. V lost 10 bases and J 5 bases, leaving 14 bases between the germline ends. The CDR3 extends over 12 amino acids. The CDR3 sequence is CAKFKVGYGYTF. CDR3 nucleotide sequence: TGTGCCAAATTCAAGGTTGGATATGGCTACACCTTC.